The 27 T cell receptor beta chains below all came from one sample that was sequenced in a study of OX40 agonist ivuxolimab in advanced cancers. Sequencing was performed with immunoSEQ multiplex PCR; in TCRdb, only in-frame clones are kept and a portion is missing. The data contain 65,000 to 95,000 clones, under 85% of them singletons. This specimen was CD4+ or CD8+ T cells sorted from blood, taken in a trial of the OX40 agonist ivuxolimab. These receptors all come from an adult with an advanced solid tumor such as melanoma, head and neck, liver or kidney cancer.

This sequence joins TRBV7-2 and TRBJ2-7; 9 bases map to TRBD1. The V gene's germline CDR1 is SGHTA and CDR2 FQGNSA. The CDR3 sequence is 15 residues long. V lost 5 bases to trimming and J lost 2 bases; unmatched junction nucleotides: 7. The CDR3 region is CASSQDRGGPYEQYF. CDR3 nucleotide sequence: TGTGCCAGCAGCCAAGACAGGGGGGGGCCCTACGAGCAGTACTTC.

The chain combines TRBV19 with TRBJ2-7, with D possibly being TRBD2 (6 bases). Germline V gene sequence: CDR1 LNHDA, CDR2 SQIVND (reference sequence). The CDR3 is 14 amino acids. V gave up 2 bases and J gave up 0 bases, with 8 bases separating them. This CDR3 reads CASSIRGSSYEQYF. The CDR3 DNA reads TGTGCCAGTAGTATACGGGGGTCCTCCTACGAGCAGTACTTC.

V usage is TRBV10-3 and J usage is TRBJ2-3, with D perhaps matching TRBD1 or TRBD2 (5 bases each). Germline values: CDR1 ENHRY, CDR2 SYGVKD. This CDR3 spans 12 amino acids. The V and J ends lost 0 bases and 10 bases respectively, with 8 bases between them. CDR3 DNA sequence: TGTGCCATCAGTGAGTCGAGGGGACCGCAGTATTTT. Residues: CAISESRGPQYF.

V and J are TRBV6-1 and TRBJ2-7; unclear D gene. The CDR3 runs 15 residues. With 4 bases removed from V and 2 bases from J, the gap between germline ends came to 15 bases. The germline CDR1 and CDR2 sequences are MNHNS and SASEGT. Written as DNA, the CDR3 is TGTGCCAGCAGTGGGGCCCGGACGGTTGCCTACGAGCAGTACTTC. This sequence encodes CASSGARTVAYEQYF.

The chain links TRBV18 to TRBJ2-3; maybe TRBD2 (5 bases). Per germline, CDR1 KGHSH and CDR2 LQKENI. CDR3 length equals 12 residues. The V and J ends lost 1 base and 6 bases respectively, with 5 bases between them. The DNA for the CDR3 is TGTGCCAGCTCACCACGCGGGGATACGCAGTATTTT. It translates to CASSPRGDTQYF.

This chain joins TRBV2 and TRBJ2-7, with D possibly TRBD1 on 8 matching bases. The germline CDR1 and CDR2 sequences are SNHLY and FYNNEI. The CDR3 runs to 16 residues. V was pared by 6 bases and J by 4 bases, with 22 bases between. The CDR3 sequence is CASSDPTGGGLYEQYF. CDR3 in DNA: TGTGCCAGCAGCGACCCTACAGGGGGGGGTTTGTACGAGCAGTACTTC.

The chain carries TRBV11-1 and TRBJ2-1; D possibly corresponds to TRBD2 (6 bases). Germline-derived CDR1 and CDR2 are SGHAT and FQDESV (reference sequence). V lost 3 bases and J 0 bases, leaving 9 bases between the germline ends. This CDR3 contains 15 residues. CDR3: CASSLVGGSYNEQFF. The CDR3 region has the DNA TGTGCCAGCAGCTTGGTGGGGGGCTCCTACAATGAGCAGTTCTTC.

The chain joins TRBV10-3 to TRBJ2-1, with D perhaps TRBD2 (5 bases). This CDR3 region has 13 residues. Germline V gives CDR1 ENHRY, CDR2 SYGVKD. Between the trimmed V and J ends, which lost 2 bases and 8 bases, there was a span of 10 bases. The CDR3 DNA reads TGTGCCATCAGTGAGATGGGGAGAGATGAGCAGTTCTTC. Its translation: CAISEMGRDEQFF.

The chain recombines TRBV18 with TRBJ2-7; D is perhaps TRBD2 (6 bases). The germline V gene has CDR1 KGHSH and CDR2 LQKENI. This CDR3 has 11 amino acids. Trimming cost V 5 bases and J 7 bases, with 9 bases left between them. The CDR3 bases are TGTGCCAGCTCAGACAGCGGGGAGCAGTACTTC. Amino acids: CASSDSGEQYF.

This clone is a singleton in its sample. In DNA form, the CDR3 reads TGTGCCAGCACGGGACAGACTGAAGAGACCCAGTACTTC. Translating it yields CASTGQTEETQYF. The chain is built from TRBV2 and TRBJ2-5, with 7 bases that match TRBD1. This CDR3 spans 13 amino acids. CDR1 and CDR2 (germline): SNHLY, FYNNEI. Unmatched junction bases numbered 5, after V lost 7 bases and J lost 3 bases.

This rearrangement joins TRBV28 to TRBJ2-7; 9 positions match TRBD1. Germline V gene data show CDR1 as MDHEN and CDR2 as SYDVKM. The CDR3 is 15 residues long. V lost 6 bases, J lost 1 base, and 7 bases stayed unmatched. In nucleotides, the CDR3 is TGTGCCAGCAGCAACCGGGACAGGGTATCCTACGAGCAGTACTTC. Its translation: CASSNRDRVSYEQYF. Looking up the rest from reference TRBV28 and TRBJ2-7 gives the full variable domain: DVKVTQSSRYLVKRTGEKVFLECVQDMDHENMFWYRQDPGLGLRLIYFSYDVKMKEKGDIPEGYSVSREKKERFSLILESASTNQTSMYLCASSNRDRVSYEQYFGPGTRLTVT.

The chain employs TRBV6-5 and TRBJ1-1; unclear D gene. Trimming took off 6 bases at V and 8 bases at J, with 10 bases between the two ends. The CDR3 length is 11 residues. CDR1 MNHEY and CDR2 SVGAGI come from the germline V gene. The CDR3 DNA follows: TGTGCCAGCAGCCTAGAAGGGGAAGCTTTCTTT. Its protein product is CASSLEGEAFF.

The chain is built from TRBV5-1 and TRBJ2-3, with D maybe TRBD1 (5 bases). Trimming stripped 0 bases from V and 6 bases from J, with 11 bases between. The germline V gene encodes CDR1 SGHRS and CDR2 YFSETQ. This CDR3 comprises 14 residues. The CDR3 coding sequence is TGCGCCAGCAGCTTGGTTGGACAATTGGATACGCAGTATTTT. This gives the protein CASSLVGQLDTQYF. The full variable domain, in which reference TRBV5-1 and TRBJ2-3 provide the parts outside the CDR3, is KAGVTQTPRYLIKTRGQQVTLSCSPISGHRSVSWYQQTPGQGLQFLFEYFSETQRNKGNFPGRFSGRQFSNSRSEMNVSTLELGDSALYLCASSLVGQLDTQYFGPGTRLTVL.

This clone showed up just once. This rearrangement joins TRBV4-3 to TRBJ1-2; 7 positions match TRBD1. The CDR3 spans 15 residues. Germline CDR1 reads LGHNA; CDR2 reads YSLEER. Trimming at V came to 0 bases and at J to 5 bases, leaving 6 bases not matched to a gene. The CDR3 DNA sequence: TGCGCCAGCAGCCAAGATCTCGACAGGGATTATGGCTACACCTTC. Amino acids: CASSQDLDRDYGYTF.

The chain carries TRBV6-5 and TRBJ2-7, with 7 bases fitting TRBD2. Germline V gene data show CDR1 as MNHEY and CDR2 as SVGAGI. CDR3 length: 16 amino acids. V was clipped by 4 bases and J by 2 bases; unmatched bases: 11. The DNA for the CDR3 is TGTGCCAGCAGTTCCCACTCTAGCGGAGAGCCCTACGAGCAGTACTTC. Encoded protein: CASSSHSSGEPYEQYF.

The chain carries TRBV11-2 and TRBJ2-7, with D maybe TRBD1 (5 bases). The CDR3 is 13 residues long. Germline V gene sequence: CDR1 SGHAT, CDR2 FQNNGV. V dropped 4 bases and J dropped 6 bases, with 13 bases sitting between them. CDR3 DNA sequence: TGTGCCAGCAGCTGGAATCAGGGATCCGAGCAGTACTTC. Amino acids: CASSWNQGSEQYF.

CDR3 DNA sequence: TGTGCCAGCAGCTTGAGGTATAGGGGGACTACTTACAATGAGCAGTTCTTC. Its translation: CASSLRYRGTTYNEQFF. The rearrangement joins TRBV7-8 to TRBJ2-1, with D perhaps matching TRBD2 (7 bases). Trimming shortened V by 3 bases and J by 4 bases, and 19 bases separated the two germline ends. The CDR3 loop spans 17 amino acids. Per the germline V gene, CDR1 is SGHVS and CDR2 is FQNEAQ.

This sequence joins TRBV9 and TRBJ2-1; TRBD1 or TRBD2 may be the D gene (5 bases each). The V gene's germline CDR1 is SGDLS and CDR2 YYNGEE. V gave up 0 bases and J gave up 5 bases, with 15 bases separating them. The CDR3 spans 16 residues. In nucleotides, the CDR3 is TGTGCCAGCAGCGTAGCCCCGAGGGGATCGGACAATGAGCAGTTCTTC. Translated, it gives CASSVAPRGSDNEQFF.

The table lists this clone with a count of one. Here the CDR3 reads CASSPGQFILNTEAFF. Written as DNA, the CDR3 is TGTGCCAGCAGCCCGGGACAGTTTATACTGAACACTGAAGCTTTCTTT. The chain uses TRBV14 and TRBJ1-1; 7 nucleotides line up with TRBD1. The V gene end was trimmed by 4 bases and the J gene end by 0 bases; junction bases not matched to a gene: 8. Germline V gene data show CDR1 as SGHDN and CDR2 as FVKESK. The CDR3 totals 16 residues.

The genes are TRBV7-6 and TRBJ1-2; 7 positions match TRBD1. CDR1 and CDR2 from the germline V gene are SGHVS and FNYEAQ. The V and J ends lost 3 bases and 6 bases, in that order; junction bases with no gene match: 7. CDR3 size: 14 residues. Written as DNA, the CDR3 is TGTGCCAGCAGCTTGAGCTCCGGGACAGATGGCTACACCTTC. Protein: CASSLSSGTDGYTF.

The chain joins TRBV21-1 to TRBJ2-3; the table gives TRBD1 as D, unverified against the DNA. TRBV21-1 is tagged as a pseudogene. The length of the CDR3 is 19 residues. The CDR3 spells CASSKKAKTGEEFTDTQYF. Here the CDR3 DNA reads TGTGCCAGCAGCAAAAAAGCGAAGACAGGGGAAGAATTCACAGATACGCAGTATTTT.

This rearrangement joins TRBV7-6 to TRBJ1-2; D not resolved. This CDR3 has 14 residues. V gave up 4 bases and J gave up 4 bases, with 13 bases separating them. Germline lookup yields CDR1 SGHVS and CDR2 FNYEAQ. The CDR3 coding sequence is TGTGCCAGCAGCTCATCTGGGATGAGCTATGGCTACACCTTC. Amino acids: CASSSSGMSYGYTF.

This clone was seen repeatedly, ten times or more. This rearrangement joins TRBV27 to TRBJ1-5, with D unclear. Between the trimmed V and J ends, which lost 6 bases and 2 bases, there was a span of 8 bases. This CDR3 spans 13 amino acids. Germline lookup yields CDR1 MNHEY and CDR2 SMNVEV (reference sequence). CDR3 bases: TGTGCCAGCAGCTCCTGGGGCAATCAGCCCCAGCATTTT. Its translation is CASSSWGNQPQHF.

The chain joins TRBV28 to TRBJ2-7, with 9 nucleotides matching TRBD1. Germline V gene sequence: CDR1 MDHEN, CDR2 SYDVKM. Germline trimming cut 6 bases from V and 1 base from J; bases unmatched to any gene: 7. The CDR3 runs 15 residues. The CDR3 sequence: CASSPLGTGSYEQYF. The CDR3 nucleotides read TGTGCCAGCAGCCCCTTGGGGACAGGGTCCTACGAGCAGTACTTC.

The chain couples TRBV5-4 to TRBJ1-2; 10 bases are a match to TRBD1. This CDR3 region has 15 residues. Trimming removed 4 bases from V and 2 bases from J; junction bases left unmatched: 5. In germline, CDR1 is SGHNT, CDR2 YYREEE (reference sequence). The CDR3 coding sequence is TGTGCCAGCAGCCAAGGACAGGGGGGCAACTATGGCTACACCTTC. The encoded protein is CASSQGQGGNYGYTF.

The chain uses TRBV7-9 and TRBJ2-2; D call uncertain. Trimming pared 5 bases from V and 5 bases from J, leaving 9 bases between. Germline lookup yields CDR1 SEHNR and CDR2 FQNEAQ (reference sequence). This CDR3 has 13 amino acids. In nucleotides, the CDR3 is TGTGCCAGCAGCCCCTTGAGGACCGGGGAGCTGTTTTTT. Translating gives CASSPLRTGELFF.

J is TRBJ2-3 and V is TRBV27; 7 bases are shared with TRBD1. The germline CDR1 and CDR2 sequences are MNHEY and SMNVEV (reference sequence). The CDR3 is 15 residues long. V was pared by 0 bases and J by 6 bases, with 6 bases of the junction left unmatched. The CDR3 nucleotides are TGTGCCAGCAGTTTATCGTTCGACAGGGCTGATACGCAGTATTTT. Translated: CASSLSFDRADTQYF.